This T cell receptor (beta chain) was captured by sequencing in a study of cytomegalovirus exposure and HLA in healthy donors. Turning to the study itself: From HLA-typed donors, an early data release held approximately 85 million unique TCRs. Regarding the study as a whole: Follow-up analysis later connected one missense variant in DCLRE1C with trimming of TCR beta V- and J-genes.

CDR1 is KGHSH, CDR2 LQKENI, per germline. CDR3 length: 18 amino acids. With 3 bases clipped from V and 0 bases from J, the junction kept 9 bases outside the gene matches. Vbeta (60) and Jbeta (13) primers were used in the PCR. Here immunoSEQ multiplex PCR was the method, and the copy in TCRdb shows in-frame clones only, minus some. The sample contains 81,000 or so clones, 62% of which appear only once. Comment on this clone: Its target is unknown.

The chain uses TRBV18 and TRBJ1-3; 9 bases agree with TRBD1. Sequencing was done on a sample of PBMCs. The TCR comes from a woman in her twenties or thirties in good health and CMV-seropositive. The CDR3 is CASSPDRGRVLSGNTIYF. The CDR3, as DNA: TGTGCCAGCTCACCGGACAGGGGAAGAGTCCTCTCTGGAAACACCATATATTTT.